These T cell receptor beta chains were read from a single sample in a study of human T cells and chemical hapten exposure. Via MiXCR, TCRdb re-called the RACE reads, giving one row per CDR3 protein. The data contain over 95,000 distinct CDR3 sequences, 9.5% to 15% of them singletons. Source: whole blood, taken in connection with sensitization to the hapten diphenylcyclopropenone (DPC). These receptors all come from a woman aged 40 to 50 with alopecia areata. Some clones in this sample may be carry-over from other donors' samples. Both conserved end residues are part of each CDR3. Fields, in order: V gene, D gene, clone size, J gene, CDR3 DNA, CDR3 protein. D genes are given only for firm matches. Clone size is stated in some rows and not others, as once, few, many or a class when expanded.

>TRBV5-4|.|few|TRBJ1-2
TGTGCCAGCAGCTTGGAGCAGGCCTATGGCTACACCTTC
CASSLEQAYGYTF
>TRBV12-3/TRBV12-4|.|.|TRBJ2-7
TGTGCCAGCACCCCATCCCGCGGATCCTACGAGCAGTACTTC
CASTPSRGSYEQYF
>TRBV6-2/TRBV6-3|.|many|TRBJ1-5
TGTGCCAGCAGTTACTCGGGGGGGACTGCACATAGCAATCAGCCCCAGCATTTT
CASSYSGGTAHSNQPQHF
>TRBV10-3|.|few|TRBJ2-5
TGTGCCATAGAGAACCCCGGGGAGACCCAGTACTTC
CAIENPGETQYF
>TRBV18|.|few|TRBJ2-7
TGTGCCAGCTCTCAAACAGGGTCTACCTACGAGCAGTACTTC
CASSQTGSTYEQYF
>TRBV7-2|TRBD1|few|TRBJ1-2
TGTGCCAGCAGCTTGCAGGGACAGGGGGGAGATGGCTACACCTTC
CASSLQGQGGDGYTF
>TRBV5-5|TRBD1|.|TRBJ2-5
TGTGCCAGCAGCTTGCGGGACAGGGTAGAGACCCAGTACTTC
CASSLRDRVETQYF
>TRBV19|.|many|TRBJ2-1
TGTGCCAGTAGCCGGGACCGCCGATACAATGAGCAGTTCTTC
CASSRDRRYNEQFF
>TRBV25-1|.|few|TRBJ2-5
TGTGCCAGCAGTGAGAGCACCCTGTGGCAAGAGACCCAGTACTTC
CASSESTLWQETQYF
>TRBV20-1|TRBD2|.|TRBJ2-7
TGCAGTGCCTTCCCCGCCGGTGGCGGGAGGTCGTACGAGCAGTACTTC
CSAFPAGGGRSYEQYF
>TRBV5-6|.|.|TRBJ1-2
TGTGCCAGCAGCCCGAAATCTACAGGGCCGGGCTACACCTTC
CASSPKSTGPGYTF
>TRBV20-1|.|.|TRBJ1-1
TGCAGTGCTGGTATAATGAACACTGAAGCTTTCTTT
CSAGIMNTEAFF
>TRBV20-1|TRBD2|many|TRBJ2-7
TGCAGTGCTAGAGAGCTAGCGGGAGGCCACTACGAGCAGTACTTC
CSARELAGGHYEQYF
>TRBV5-1|TRBD1|.|TRBJ2-7
TGCGTCAGCAGCCCGGGACAGAATTTACTCTACGAGCAGTACTTC
CVSSPGQNLLYEQYF
>TRBV7-9|.|.|TRBJ1-2
TGTGCCAGCAGCCCCGAAGGTTGGGCAGTCCGTGGCTACACCTTC
CASSPEGWAVRGYTF
>TRBV28|.|few|TRBJ1-1
TGTGCCAGCAGAAAAACGGGAAACACTGAAGCTTTCTTT
CASRKTGNTEAFF
>TRBV7-6|TRBD1|few|TRBJ1-4
TGTGCCAGCAGCGTTACAGGGGGCGGTGAAAAACTGTTTTTT
CASSVTGGGEKLFF
>TRBV7-3|.|few|TRBJ2-1
TGTGCCAGCAGCTTAGACGGGAGCCCTTACAATGAGCAGTTCTTC
CASSLDGSPYNEQFF
>TRBV6-2/TRBV6-3|.|many|TRBJ2-7
TGTGCCAGCAGTCGGGCTCCCGGTGCCTACGAGCAGTACTTC
CASSRAPGAYEQYF
>TRBV7-2|TRBD2|many|TRBJ2-7
TGTGCCAGCAGCCTTAGCGGGAAATCCTACGAGCAGTACTTC
CASSLSGKSYEQYF
>TRBV28|TRBD2|.|TRBJ2-2
TGTGCCAGCAGAGGGAGGGGAGGGCATTTCTCCGGGGAGCTGTTTTTT
CASRGRGGHFSGELFF
>TRBV12-3/TRBV12-4|TRBD2|many|TRBJ2-7
TGTGCCAGCAGTCTCTCTAGCGGGAGTTACGAGCAGTACTTC
CASSLSSGSYEQYF
>TRBV5-1|TRBD2|few|TRBJ2-1
TGCGCCAGCAGCGTTAGCGGGAGGGCCAGCAATGAGCAGTTCTTC
CASSVSGRASNEQFF
>TRBV7-2|TRBD2|.|TRBJ2-7
TGTGCCAGCAGCTTAGCGGGAGGGCCCAACGAGCAGTACTTC
CASSLAGGPNEQYF
>TRBV28|.|.|TRBJ2-7
TGTGCCAGCAGTCAGACAGGACACCGCCACGAGCAGTACTTC
CASSQTGHRHEQYF
>TRBV29-1|TRBD1|.|TRBJ2-3
TGCAGCGTAGACAGGGGCGGCACAGATACGCAGTATTTT
CSVDRGGTDTQYF
>TRBV28|.|once|TRBJ2-7
TGTGCCAGCAGTTCCAGGGTCGAGCAGTACTTC
CASSSRVEQYF
>TRBV7-9|.|few|TRBJ2-1
TGTGCCAGCAGCTTAGCGCGAGGCAGTGAGCAGTTCTTC
CASSLARGSEQFF
>TRBV18|TRBD1|.|TRBJ2-2
TGTGCCAGCTCGCAGACGAGGGACAGGGCGGCCGGGGAGCTGTTTTTT
CASSQTRDRAAGELFF
>TRBV7-2|.|.|TRBJ2-3
TGTGCCAGCAGCAGATCGTTAGGCACAGATACGCAGTATTTT
CASSRSLGTDTQYF
>TRBV6-2/TRBV6-3|.|.|TRBJ2-5
TGTGCCAGCAGTCGACACCAAGAGACCCAGTACTTC
CASSRHQETQYF
>TRBV29-1|TRBD2|many|TRBJ2-3
TGCAGCGTTGATCACCGACTAGCGGGATACACAGATACGCAGTATTTT
CSVDHRLAGYTDTQYF
>TRBV12-2|.|.|TRBJ1-5
TGTGCAAGTCGCCGCCAAACACCAGACAGGATAAGTCAGCCCCAGCATTTT
CASRRQTPDRISQPQHF
>TRBV11-2|.|few|TRBJ1-1
TGTGCCAGCAGCTCCTCAGGACAGAAAGCTTTCTTT
CASSSSGQKAFF
>TRBV28|TRBD1|.|TRBJ2-4
TGTGCCAGCAGCTGGGACAGGGGAGAAACCTTAGCCAAAAACATTCAGTACTTC
CASSWDRGETLAKNIQYF
>TRBV11-2|.|once|TRBJ2-3
TGTGCCAGCAGCTTAAAAGCCGGGGATACGCAGTATTTT
CASSLKAGDTQYF
>TRBV7-6|TRBD2|.|TRBJ2-1
TGTGCCAGCAGCTCGCCGTTGACTAGCGGGAGCAATGAGCAGTTCTTC
CASSSPLTSGSNEQFF
>TRBV27|.|.|TRBJ1-1
TGTGCCAGCAGTACAGGGCTCACTGAAGCTTTCTTT
CASSTGLTEAFF
>TRBV20-1|TRBD2|many|TRBJ2-1
TGCAGTGCTAGAGTACTACGGCGGGAGGGCCCTATTCTAGGTGAGCAGTTCTTC
CSARVLRREGPILGEQFF
>TRBV28|.|.|TRBJ1-2
TGTGCCAGCAGTTTGTTGGGGGCCCAGGGCTACACCTTC
CASSLLGAQGYTF
>TRBV5-4|TRBD1|.|TRBJ2-7
TGTGCCAGCAGCTTGGGCCCCCGGGACAGGGGCTTCGGCGAGCAGTACTTC
CASSLGPRDRGFGEQYF
>TRBV6-5|TRBD1|few|TRBJ2-5
TGTGCCAGCAGTTGGAGACAGGGGCGTCAAGAGACCCAGTACTTC
CASSWRQGRQETQYF
>TRBV7-9|.|few|TRBJ2-1
TGTGCCAGCAGCTTACCCCAGAATGAGCAGTTCTTC
CASSLPQNEQFF
>TRBV20-1|.|few|TRBJ2-2
TGCAGTGCTACGTGGGGTAGGAGCGGGGAGCTGTTTTTT
CSATWGRSGELFF
>TRBV7-2|.|many|TRBJ2-1
TGTGCCAGCAGCATGACGGTGGGTGAGCAGTTCTTC
CASSMTVGEQFF
>TRBV28|.|.|TRBJ2-6
TGTGCCAGCAGTTTAGGACAGTCTGGGGCCAACGTCCTGACTTTC
CASSLGQSGANVLTF
>TRBV11-2|.|.|TRBJ2-3
TGTGCCAGCAGCTCGGGCAAGGGAGATACGCAGTATTTT
CASSSGKGDTQYF
>TRBV15|.|few|TRBJ1-4
TGTGCCACCAGCAGGGCAACTAATGAAAAACTGTTTTTT
CATSRATNEKLFF
>TRBV7-9|.|few|TRBJ2-1
TGTGCCAGCAGCTTAGGGTCTAACAACAATGAGCAGTTCTTC
CASSLGSNNNEQFF
>TRBV18|TRBD1|.|TRBJ2-2
TGTGCCAGCTCACCTAGACCGGGACAGGGGTTCTCCGGGGAGCTGTTTTTT
CASSPRPGQGFSGELFF
>TRBV7-6|TRBD2|few|TRBJ2-3
TGTGCCAGCAGAGGGACTAGCGGTAGCACAGATACGCAGTATTTT
CASRGTSGSTDTQYF
>TRBV29-1|.|.|TRBJ2-7
TGCAGCGTTGGCCTGGCCCACGAGCAGTACTTC
CSVGLAHEQYF
>TRBV6-5|TRBD2|.|TRBJ2-7
TGTGCCAGCAGTTACCAGGGGACTAGATACGAGCAGTACTTC
CASSYQGTRYEQYF
>TRBV3-1|.|.|TRBJ2-3
TGTGCCAGCCTTTGGGCGGGCACAGATACGCAGTATTTT
CASLWAGTDTQYF
>TRBV6-5|TRBD2|few|TRBJ2-7
TGTGCCAGCAGTTACTCGGCTAGCGGGACCTCCTACGAGCAGTACTTC
CASSYSASGTSYEQYF